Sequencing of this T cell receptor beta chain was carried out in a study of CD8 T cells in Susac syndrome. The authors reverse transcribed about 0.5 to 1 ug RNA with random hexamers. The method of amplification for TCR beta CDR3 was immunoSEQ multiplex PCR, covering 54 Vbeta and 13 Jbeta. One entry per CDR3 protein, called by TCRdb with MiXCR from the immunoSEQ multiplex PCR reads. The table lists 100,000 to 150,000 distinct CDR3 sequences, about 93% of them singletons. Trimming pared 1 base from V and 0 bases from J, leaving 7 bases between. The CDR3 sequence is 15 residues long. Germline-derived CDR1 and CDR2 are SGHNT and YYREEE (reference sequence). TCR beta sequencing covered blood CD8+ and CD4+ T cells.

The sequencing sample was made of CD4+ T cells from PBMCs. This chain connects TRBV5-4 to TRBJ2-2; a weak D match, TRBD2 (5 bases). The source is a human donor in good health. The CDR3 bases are TGTGCCAGCAGCTTGCCACTAGCGAACACCGGGGAGCTGTTTTTT. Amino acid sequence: CASSLPLANTGELFF.